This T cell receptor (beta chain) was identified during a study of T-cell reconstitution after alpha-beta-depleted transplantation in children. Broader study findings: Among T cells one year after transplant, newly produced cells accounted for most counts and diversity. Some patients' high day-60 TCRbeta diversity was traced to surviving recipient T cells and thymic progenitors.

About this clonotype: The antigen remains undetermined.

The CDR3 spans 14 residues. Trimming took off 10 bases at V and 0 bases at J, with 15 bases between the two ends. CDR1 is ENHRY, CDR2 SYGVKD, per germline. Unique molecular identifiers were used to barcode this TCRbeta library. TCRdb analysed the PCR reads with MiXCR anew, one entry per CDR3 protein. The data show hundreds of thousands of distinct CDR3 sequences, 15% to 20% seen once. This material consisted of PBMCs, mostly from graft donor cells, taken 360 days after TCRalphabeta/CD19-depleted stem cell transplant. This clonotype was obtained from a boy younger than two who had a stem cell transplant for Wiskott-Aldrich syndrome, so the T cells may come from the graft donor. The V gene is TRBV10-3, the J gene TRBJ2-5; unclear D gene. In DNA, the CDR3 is TGTGCCACCCAGGTAGATTTGTACCAAGAGACCCAGTACTTC. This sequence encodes CATQVDLYQETQYF.